This T cell receptor beta chain comes out of a study of metastatic and nonmetastatic thyroid tumors. Study context: From malignant and benign thyroid patients, repertoires in blood and in tumor or nodule tissue were compared. General study points: Benign nodules were reported to have significantly lower TCR beta diversity than malignant thyroid tumors, in blood and tumor.

Original analysis: To classify distant metastasis in papillary thyroid cancer, a model was built from CDR3 differences across clinicopathological groups. TCRdb reprocessed the PCR reads using MiXCR. TCRdb assigned the V and J calls; the authors' analysis was not used. The top ten clones hold about 11% of a sample with 15,000 or so clones, 30% to 40% of them seen once. Of note for this clone: Its antigen is currently unknown. An end of the junction differs from the germline gene, which may be a read error.

Nobody among the patients had been given any treatment before thyroid surgery. The origin of this receptor is a female donor with papillary thyroid cancer or a benign thyroid nodule (not recorded which). Some clones in this sample may be carry-over from other donors' samples. The sequencing sample was made of blood.

In DNA form, the CDR3 reads TGTGCCAACAGCCAAGATACGGGGGTGCCAGAGACCCAGTACTTC. This encodes CANSQDTGVPETQYF. The V and J genes are TRBV4-2 and TRBJ2-5; possible D gene TRBD2, 6 bases. CDR3 length: 15 amino acids. The germline V gene has CDR1 LGHNA and CDR2 YNFKEQ.